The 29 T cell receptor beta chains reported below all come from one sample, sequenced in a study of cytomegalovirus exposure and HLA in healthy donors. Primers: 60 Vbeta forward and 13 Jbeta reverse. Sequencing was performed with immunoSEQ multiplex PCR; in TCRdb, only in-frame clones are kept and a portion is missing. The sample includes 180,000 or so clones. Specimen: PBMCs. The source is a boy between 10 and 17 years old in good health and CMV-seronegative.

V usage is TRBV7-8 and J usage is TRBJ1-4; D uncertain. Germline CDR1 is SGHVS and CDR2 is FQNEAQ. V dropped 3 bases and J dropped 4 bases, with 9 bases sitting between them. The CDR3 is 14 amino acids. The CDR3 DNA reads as TGTGCCAGCAGCTTCTCGAGTATTAATGAAAAACTGTTTTTT. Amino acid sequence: CASSFSSINEKLFF.

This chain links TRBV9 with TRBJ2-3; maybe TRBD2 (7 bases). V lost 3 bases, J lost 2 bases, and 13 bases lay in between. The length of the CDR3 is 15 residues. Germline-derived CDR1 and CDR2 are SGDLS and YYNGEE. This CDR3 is CASSAAGAYTDTQYF. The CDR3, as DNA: TGTGCCAGCAGCGCCGCGGGGGCCTACACAGATACGCAGTATTTT.

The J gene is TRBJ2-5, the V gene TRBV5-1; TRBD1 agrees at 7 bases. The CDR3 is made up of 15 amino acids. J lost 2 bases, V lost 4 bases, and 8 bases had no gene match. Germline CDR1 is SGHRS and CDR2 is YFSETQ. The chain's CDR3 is CASSQETGWQETQYF. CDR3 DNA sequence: TGCGCCAGCAGCCAAGAGACAGGGTGGCAAGAGACCCAGTACTTC.

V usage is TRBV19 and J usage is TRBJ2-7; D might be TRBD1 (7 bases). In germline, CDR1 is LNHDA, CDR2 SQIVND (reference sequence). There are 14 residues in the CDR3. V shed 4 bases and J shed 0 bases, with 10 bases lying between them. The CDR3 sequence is CASSRGDSSYEQYF. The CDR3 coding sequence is TGTGCCAGTAGTAGGGGGGACAGCTCCTACGAGCAGTACTTC.

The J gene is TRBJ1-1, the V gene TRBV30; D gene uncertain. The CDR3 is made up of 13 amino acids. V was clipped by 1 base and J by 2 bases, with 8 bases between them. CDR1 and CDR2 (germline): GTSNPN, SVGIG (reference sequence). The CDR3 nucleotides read TGTGCCTGGAGTGATGAGGGAAACACTGAAGCTTTCTTT. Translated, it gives CAWSDEGNTEAFF. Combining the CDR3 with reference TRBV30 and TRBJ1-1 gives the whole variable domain SQTIHQWPATLVQPVGSPLSLECTVEGTSNPNLYWYRQAAGRGLQLLFYSVGIGQISSEVPQNLSASRPQDRQFILSSKKLLLSDSGFYLCAWSDEGNTEAFFGQGTRLTVV.

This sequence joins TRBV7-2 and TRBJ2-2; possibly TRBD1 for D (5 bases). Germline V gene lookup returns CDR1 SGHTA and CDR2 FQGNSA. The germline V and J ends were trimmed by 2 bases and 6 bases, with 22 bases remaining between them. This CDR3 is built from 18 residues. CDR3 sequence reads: CASSLRSPGHGSAGELFF. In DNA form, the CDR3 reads TGTGCCAGCAGCTTACGATCCCCAGGACACGGGTCCGCCGGGGAGCTGTTTTTT.

The CDR3 region has the DNA TGTGCCAGCAGCCATCGGACAGGGCAGGGTGAGCAGTTCTTC. Translating gives CASSHRTGQGEQFF. The chain employs TRBV5-6 and TRBJ2-1; 8 nucleotides align to TRBD1. The CDR3 length is 14 residues. Trimming took 4 bases from V and 9 from J; bases not matched to a gene: 9. Germline V gene data show CDR1 as SGHDT and CDR2 as YYEEEE.

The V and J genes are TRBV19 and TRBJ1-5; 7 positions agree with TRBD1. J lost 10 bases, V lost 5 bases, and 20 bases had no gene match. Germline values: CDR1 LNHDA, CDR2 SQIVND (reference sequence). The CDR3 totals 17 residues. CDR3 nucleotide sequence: TGTGCCAGTAGTGGGAGAGACAGGGTTTCTAGAATTGGACCCCAGCATTTT. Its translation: CASSGRDRVSRIGPQHF.

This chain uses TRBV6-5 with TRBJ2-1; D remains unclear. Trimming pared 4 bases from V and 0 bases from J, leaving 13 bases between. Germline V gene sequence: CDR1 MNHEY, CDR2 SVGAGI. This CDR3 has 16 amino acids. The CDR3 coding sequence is TGTGCCAGCAGTTCGTTTTACTCAAGCTCCTACAATGAGCAGTTCTTC. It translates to CASSSFYSSSYNEQFF.

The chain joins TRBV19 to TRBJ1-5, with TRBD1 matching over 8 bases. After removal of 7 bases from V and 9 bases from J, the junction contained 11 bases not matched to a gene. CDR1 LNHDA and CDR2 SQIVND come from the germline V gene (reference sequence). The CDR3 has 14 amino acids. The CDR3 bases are TGTGCCAGTATCGGGACAGGAGGTTCCTGGCCCCAGCATTTT. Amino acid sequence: CASIGTGGSWPQHF.

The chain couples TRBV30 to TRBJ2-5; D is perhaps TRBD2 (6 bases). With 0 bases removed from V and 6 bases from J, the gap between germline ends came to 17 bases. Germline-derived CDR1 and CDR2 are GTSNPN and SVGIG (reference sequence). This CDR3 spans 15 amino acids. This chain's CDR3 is CAWSVGPGGIKTQYF. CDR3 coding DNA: TGTGCCTGGAGTGTGGGGCCCGGCGGGATAAAGACCCAGTACTTC.

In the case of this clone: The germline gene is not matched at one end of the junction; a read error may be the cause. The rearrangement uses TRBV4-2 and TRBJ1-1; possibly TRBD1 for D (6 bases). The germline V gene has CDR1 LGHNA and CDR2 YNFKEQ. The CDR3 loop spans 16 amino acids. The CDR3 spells CASSQVGTGTNTEAFF. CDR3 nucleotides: TGTGCCAGCAGTCAAGTCGGGACCGGGACAAACACTGAAGCTTTCTTT.

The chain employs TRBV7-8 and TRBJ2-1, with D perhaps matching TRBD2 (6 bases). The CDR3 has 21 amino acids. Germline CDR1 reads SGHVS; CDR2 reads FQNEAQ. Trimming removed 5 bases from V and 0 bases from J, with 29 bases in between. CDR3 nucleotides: TGTGCCAGCAGCCGACCCGCATTTTCGGAGGGAAAAGAGAGCTCCTACAATGAGCAGTTCTTC. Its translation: CASSRPAFSEGKESSYNEQFF.

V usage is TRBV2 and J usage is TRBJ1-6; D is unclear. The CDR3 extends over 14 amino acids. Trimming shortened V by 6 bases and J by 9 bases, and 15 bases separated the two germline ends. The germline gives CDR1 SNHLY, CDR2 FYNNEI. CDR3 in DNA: TGTGCCAGCAGAGACTTCCCAATGGGTTCACCCCTCCACTTT. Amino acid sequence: CASRDFPMGSPLHF.

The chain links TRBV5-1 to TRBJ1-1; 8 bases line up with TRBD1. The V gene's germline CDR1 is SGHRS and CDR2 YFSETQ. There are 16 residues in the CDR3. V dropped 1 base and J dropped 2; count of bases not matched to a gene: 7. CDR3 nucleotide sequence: TGCGCCAGCAGCTTGACTTACAGGGGGATCAACACTGAAGCTTTCTTT. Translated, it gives CASSLTYRGINTEAFF.

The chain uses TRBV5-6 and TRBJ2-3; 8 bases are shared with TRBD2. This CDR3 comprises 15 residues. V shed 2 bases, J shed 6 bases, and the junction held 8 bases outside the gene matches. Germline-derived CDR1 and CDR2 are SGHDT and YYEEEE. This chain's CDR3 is CASSFTGGDSDTQYF. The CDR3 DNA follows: TGTGCCAGCAGCTTTACGGGGGGGGATTCGGATACGCAGTATTTT.

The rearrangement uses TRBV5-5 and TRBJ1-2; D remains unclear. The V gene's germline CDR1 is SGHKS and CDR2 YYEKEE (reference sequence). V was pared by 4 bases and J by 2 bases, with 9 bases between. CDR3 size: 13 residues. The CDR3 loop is CASSVGGNYGYTF. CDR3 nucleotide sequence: TGTGCCAGCAGCGTGGGAGGGAACTATGGCTACACCTTC.

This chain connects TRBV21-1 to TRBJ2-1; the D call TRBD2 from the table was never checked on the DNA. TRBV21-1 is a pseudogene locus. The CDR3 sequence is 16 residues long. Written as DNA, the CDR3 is TGTGCCAGCAGCGAGGGGACTAGCGGGCCGGGCGATGAGCAGTTCTTC. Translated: CASSEGTSGPGDEQFF.

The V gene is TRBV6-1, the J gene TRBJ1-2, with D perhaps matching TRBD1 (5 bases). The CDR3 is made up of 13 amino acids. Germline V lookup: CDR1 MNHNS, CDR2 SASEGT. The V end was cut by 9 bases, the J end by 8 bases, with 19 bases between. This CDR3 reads CARGTGGPGGYTF. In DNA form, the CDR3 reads TGTGCCAGAGGGACCGGGGGTCCCGGGGGCTACACCTTC.

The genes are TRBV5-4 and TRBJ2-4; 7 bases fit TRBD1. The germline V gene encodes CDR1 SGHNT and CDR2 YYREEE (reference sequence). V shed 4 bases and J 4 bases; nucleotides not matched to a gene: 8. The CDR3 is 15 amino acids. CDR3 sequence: CASSPRWGQKNIQYF. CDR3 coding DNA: TGTGCCAGCAGCCCCCGATGGGGACAGAAAAACATTCAGTACTTC.

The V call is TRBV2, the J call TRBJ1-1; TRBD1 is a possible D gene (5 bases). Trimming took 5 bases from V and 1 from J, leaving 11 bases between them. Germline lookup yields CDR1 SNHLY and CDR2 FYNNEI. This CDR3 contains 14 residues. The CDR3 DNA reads TGTGCCAGCAGTCCGGACACCCAGAACACTGAAGCTTTCTTT. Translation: CASSPDTQNTEAFF.

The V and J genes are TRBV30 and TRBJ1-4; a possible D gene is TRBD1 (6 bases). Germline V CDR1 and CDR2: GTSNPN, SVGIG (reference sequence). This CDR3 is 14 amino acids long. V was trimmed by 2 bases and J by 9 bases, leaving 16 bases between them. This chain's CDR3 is CAWSRGTDSKKLFF. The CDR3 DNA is TGTGCCTGGAGTAGGGGGACGGATTCAAAAAAACTGTTTTTT.

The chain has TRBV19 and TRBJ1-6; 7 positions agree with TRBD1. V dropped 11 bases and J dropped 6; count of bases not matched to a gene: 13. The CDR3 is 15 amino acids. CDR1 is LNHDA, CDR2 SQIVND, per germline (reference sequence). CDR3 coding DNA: TGTGCCGTTAACCATCAGGACAGGATTAATTCACCCCTCCACTTT. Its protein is CAVNHQDRINSPLHF.

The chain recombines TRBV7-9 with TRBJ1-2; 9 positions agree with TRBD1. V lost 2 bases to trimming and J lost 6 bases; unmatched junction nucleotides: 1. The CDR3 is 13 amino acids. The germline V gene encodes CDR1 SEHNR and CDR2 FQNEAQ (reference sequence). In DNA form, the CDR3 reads TGTGCCAGCAGCTTAACAGGGGGCGATGGCTACACCTTC. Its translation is CASSLTGGDGYTF.

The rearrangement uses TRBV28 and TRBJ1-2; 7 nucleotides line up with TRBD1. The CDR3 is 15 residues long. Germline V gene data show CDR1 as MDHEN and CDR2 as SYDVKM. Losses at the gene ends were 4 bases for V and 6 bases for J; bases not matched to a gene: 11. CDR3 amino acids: CASSSSGTDFNGYTF. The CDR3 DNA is TGTGCCAGCAGTTCATCCGGGACAGATTTTAATGGCTACACCTTC.

CDR3 region: CSVVLVLQETQYF. For the CDR3, the DNA is TGCAGCGTTGTCCTAGTGTTACAAGAGACCCAGTACTTC. The chain links TRBV29-1 to TRBJ2-5; the D is unclear. Germline CDR1 SQVTM, CDR2 ANQGSEA. The V end was cut by 4 bases, the J end by 2 bases, with 11 bases between. This CDR3 spans 13 amino acids.

This chain's CDR3 is CASGPRTATNEKLFF. The CDR3 region has the DNA TGCGCCAGCGGCCCTAGGACAGCAACTAATGAAAAACTGTTTTTT. V usage is TRBV4-1 and J usage is TRBJ1-4; maybe TRBD1 (6 bases). Looked up from germline, CDR1 is MGHRA and CDR2 is YSYEKL. V was pared by 8 bases and J by 0 bases, with 13 bases between. This CDR3 has 15 residues.

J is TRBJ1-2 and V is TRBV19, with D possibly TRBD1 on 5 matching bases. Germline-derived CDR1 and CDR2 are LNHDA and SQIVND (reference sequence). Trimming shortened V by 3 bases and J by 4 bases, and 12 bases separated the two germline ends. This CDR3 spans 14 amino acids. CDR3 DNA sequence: TGTGCCAGTAGTATTCGATCAGGGTCCTATGGCTACACCTTC. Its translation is CASSIRSGSYGYTF.

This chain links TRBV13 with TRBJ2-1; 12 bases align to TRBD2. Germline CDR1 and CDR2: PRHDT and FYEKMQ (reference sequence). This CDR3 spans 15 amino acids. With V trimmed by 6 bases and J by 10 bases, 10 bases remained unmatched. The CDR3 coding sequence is TGTGCCAGCAGGTATACTAGCGGGGGGCCCCGGGAGCAGTTCTTC. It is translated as CASRYTSGGPREQFF.